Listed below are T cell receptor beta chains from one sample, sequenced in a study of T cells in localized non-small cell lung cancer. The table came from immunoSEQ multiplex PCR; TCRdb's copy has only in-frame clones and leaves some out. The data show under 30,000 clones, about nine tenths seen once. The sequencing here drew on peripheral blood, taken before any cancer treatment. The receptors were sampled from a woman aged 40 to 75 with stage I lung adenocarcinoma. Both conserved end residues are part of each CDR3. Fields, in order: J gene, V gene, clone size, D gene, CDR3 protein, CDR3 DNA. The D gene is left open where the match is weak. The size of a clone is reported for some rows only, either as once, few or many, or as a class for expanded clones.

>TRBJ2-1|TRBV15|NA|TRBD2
CATSIGLAGGNEQFF
TGTGCCACCAGCATCGGACTAGCGGGAGGTAATGAGCAGTTCTTC
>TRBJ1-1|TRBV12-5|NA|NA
CASGLQRDTEAFF
TGTGCTAGTGGTTTGCAAAGAGACACTGAAGCTTTCTTT
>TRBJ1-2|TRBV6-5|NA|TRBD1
CASSDRASIDGYTF
TGTGCCAGCAGTGACAGGGCCTCTATCGATGGCTACACCTTC
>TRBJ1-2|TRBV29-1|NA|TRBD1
CSVGTGALQGYTF
TGCAGCGTTGGGACAGGGGCTCTTCAAGGCTACACCTTC
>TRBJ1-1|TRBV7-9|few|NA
CASSGGGTEAFF
TGTGCCAGCAGCGGGGGAGGCACTGAAGCTTTCTTT
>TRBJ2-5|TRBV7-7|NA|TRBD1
CASSSLPGTEEETQYF
TGTGCTAGCAGCTCCCTCCCCGGGACAGAAGAAGAGACCCAGTACTTC
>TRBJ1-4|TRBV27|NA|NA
CASLEGEKLFF
TGTGCCAGCTTGGAGGGGGAAAAACTGTTTTTT
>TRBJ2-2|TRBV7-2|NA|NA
CASSSPVVGELFF
TGTGCCAGCAGCTCGCCCGTTGTCGGGGAGCTGTTTTTT
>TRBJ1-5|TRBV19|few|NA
CASKETLYSNQPQHF
TGTGCCAGCAAGGAGACCCTTTATAGCAATCAGCCCCAGCATTTT
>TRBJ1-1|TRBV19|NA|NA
CASSMLGGGITEAFF
TGTGCCAGTAGTATGCTTGGGGGCGGTATCACTGAAGCTTTCTTT
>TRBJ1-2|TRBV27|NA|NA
CASSFDGAQGYYGYTF
TGTGCCAGCAGCTTCGACGGGGCCCAGGGATACTATGGCTACACCTTC
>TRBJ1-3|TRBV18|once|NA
CASRESSGNTIYF
TGTGCCAGTCGGGAGAGCTCTGGAAACACCATATATTTT
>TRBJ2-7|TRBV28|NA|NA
CASRVSYEQYF
TGTGCCAGCAGGGTATCCTACGAGCAGTACTTC
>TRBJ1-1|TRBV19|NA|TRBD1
CASSDRVLNTEAFF
TGTGCCAGTAGTGACAGGGTTCTGAACACTGAAGCTTTCTTT
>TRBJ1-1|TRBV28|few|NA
CASSLMSGQAFF
TGTGCCAGCAGCCTAATGTCAGGGCAAGCTTTCTTT
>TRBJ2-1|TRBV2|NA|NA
CASTGLDNMNEQFF
TGTGCCAGCACTGGCCTGGATAACATGAATGAGCAGTTCTTC
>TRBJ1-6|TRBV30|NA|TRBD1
CAWSLTGNSYNSPLHF
TGTGCCTGGAGCCTGACAGGGAACTCCTATAATTCACCCCTCCACTTT
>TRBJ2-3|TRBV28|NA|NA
CASSSVEADTQYF
TGTGCCAGCAGTTCCGTGGAGGCAGATACGCAGTATTTT
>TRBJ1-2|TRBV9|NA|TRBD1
CASSVEEGADYGYTF
TGTGCCAGCAGCGTAGAGGAGGGGGCGGACTATGGCTACACCTTC
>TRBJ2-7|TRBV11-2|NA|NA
CASSAGPGGNYEQYF
TGTGCCAGCAGCGCCGGTCCTGGCGGGAACTACGAGCAGTACTTC
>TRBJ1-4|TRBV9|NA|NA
CASSVGNRATNEKLFF
TGTGCCAGCAGCGTAGGGAACAGGGCAACTAATGAAAAACTGTTTTTT
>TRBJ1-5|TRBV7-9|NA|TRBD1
CASSPGQGPPQHF
TGTGCCAGCAGCCCGGGACAGGGTCCGCCCCAGCATTTT
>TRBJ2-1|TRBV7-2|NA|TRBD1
CASSLNRGDNEQFF
TGTGCCAGCAGCTTAAACAGGGGTGACAATGAGCAGTTCTTC
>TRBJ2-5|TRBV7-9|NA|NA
CASSLEQETQYF
TGTGCCAGCAGCTTAGAGCAAGAGACCCAGTACTTC
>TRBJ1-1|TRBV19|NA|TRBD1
CASSRDRVNTEAFF
TGTGCCAGTAGTAGAGACAGGGTGAACACTGAAGCTTTCTTT
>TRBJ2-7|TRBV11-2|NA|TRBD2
CASSFSTSSGRPYEQYF
TGTGCCAGCAGTTTCTCCACGTCTAGCGGGAGACCCTACGAGCAGTACTTC
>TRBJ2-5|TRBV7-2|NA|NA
CASSWGLQETQYF
TGTGCCAGCAGCTGGGGACTTCAAGAGACCCAGTACTTC
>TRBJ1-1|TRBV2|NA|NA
CASRRGTAITEAFF
TGTGCCAGCAGGAGGGGGACGGCTATAACTGAAGCTTTCTTT
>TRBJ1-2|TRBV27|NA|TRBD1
CASSLFRGQGFSGYTF
TGTGCCAGCAGTTTATTTAGGGGGCAGGGGTTTTCTGGCTACACCTTC
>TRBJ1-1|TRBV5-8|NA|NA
CASSFSIGDGTEAFF
TGTGCCAGCAGCTTTAGTATAGGGGACGGCACTGAAGCTTTCTTT
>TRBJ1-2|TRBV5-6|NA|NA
CASSSAGSGYGYTF
TGTGCCAGCTCCTCGGCAGGGTCAGGCTATGGCTACACCTTC
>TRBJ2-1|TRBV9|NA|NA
CASSVSSAIYNEQFF
TGTGCCAGCAGCGTTTCGAGCGCTATCTACAATGAGCAGTTCTTC
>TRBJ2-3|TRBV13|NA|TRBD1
CASSWRDRGSTDTQYF
TGTGCCAGCAGTTGGCGGGACAGGGGAAGCACAGATACGCAGTATTTT
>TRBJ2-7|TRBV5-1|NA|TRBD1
CASSLGDRDFYEQYF
TGCGCCAGCAGCTTGGGGGACAGGGATTTCTACGAGCAGTACTTC
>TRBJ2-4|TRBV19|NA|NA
CASTAEGAKNIQYF
TGTGCCAGTACCGCCGAGGGGGCCAAAAACATTCAGTACTTC
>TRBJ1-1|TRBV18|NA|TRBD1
CASSPQGQGGNTEAFF
TGTGCCAGCTCACCTCAGGGACAGGGGGGGAACACTGAAGCTTTCTTT
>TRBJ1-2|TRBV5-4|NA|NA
CASSRAFDGYTF
TGTGCCAGCAGCCGCGCGTTCGATGGCTACACCTTC
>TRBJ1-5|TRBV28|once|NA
CASSPYSRPNQPQHF
TGTGCCAGCAGTCCGTATTCGCGCCCAAATCAGCCCCAGCATTTT
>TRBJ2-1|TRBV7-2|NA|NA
CASSLASGGGKGNEQFF
TGTGCCAGCAGCTTAGCATCAGGGGGAGGGAAGGGGAATGAGCAGTTCTTC
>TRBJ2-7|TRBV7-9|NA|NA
CASSLQGVNEQYF
TGTGCCAGCAGCTTACAGGGAGTGAACGAGCAGTACTTC
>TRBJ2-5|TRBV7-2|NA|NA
CASSSGPSGRTQYF
TGTGCCAGCAGCTCCGGGCCTTCAGGTCGGACCCAGTACTTC
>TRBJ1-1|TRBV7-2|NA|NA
CASRSPPGLSTEAFF
TGTGCCAGCAGATCCCCCCCGGGACTGAGCACTGAAGCTTTCTTT
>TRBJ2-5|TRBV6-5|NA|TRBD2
CASSTSDETQYF
TGTGCCAGCAGTACTAGCGATGAGACCCAGTACTTC
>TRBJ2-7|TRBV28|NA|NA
CASSITGLADEQYF
TGTGCCAGCAGCATAACGGGACTCGCGGACGAGCAGTACTTC
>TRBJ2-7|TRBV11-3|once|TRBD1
CASSQGALHEQYF
TGTGCCAGCAGTCAGGGGGCCCTCCACGAGCAGTACTTC
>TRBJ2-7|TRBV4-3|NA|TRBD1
CASSPRTGDRYEQYF
TGCGCCAGCAGCCCCCGGACAGGAGACCGATACGAGCAGTACTTC
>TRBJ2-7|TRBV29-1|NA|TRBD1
CSVERDRGYEQYF
TGCAGCGTTGAACGGGACAGGGGCTACGAGCAGTACTTC
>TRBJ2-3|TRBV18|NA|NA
CASATLVSTDTQYF
TGTGCCAGCGCCACCCTGGTTAGCACAGATACGCAGTATTTT
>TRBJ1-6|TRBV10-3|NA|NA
CAISDPYVGSPLHF
TGTGCCATCAGTGACCCCTATGTCGGGTCACCCCTCCACTTT